This TCR beta chain stems from a study of cytomegalovirus exposure and HLA in healthy donors. Broader study findings: Later on, an analysis found that several of the most significant clusters appeared to be linked to common viral pathogens, which included parvovirus B19. Analysis performed later found roughly 18,000 TCR beta sequences associated with HLA alleles at 0.05 false discovery rate. Later analysis suggested most CMV-associated TCR beta chains were HLA-restricted. In a later analysis, a genetic analysis reported fewer productive-TCR N-insertions in an Asian-associated ancestry cluster than the cohort average.

The PCR contained 60 Vbeta and 13 Jbeta primers. Generated by immunoSEQ multiplex PCR, the TCRdb table keeps only in-frame clones and is missing some. The sample has approximately 110,000 clones, about 80% seen once. Looked up from germline, CDR1 is SGHVS and CDR2 is FQNEAQ. V was cut by 2 bases and J by 6 bases, with 7 bases left in between. The CDR3 is 13 residues long. Note on this clone: Antigen unknown.

Sequenced sample: PBMCs. The chain uses TRBV7-8 and TRBJ2-2; no clear D gene. This receptor was taken from a woman between 18 and 30 years old in good health and CMV-seropositive. The CDR3 nucleotides read TGTGCCAGCAGCTTAATCGGGTCCGGGGAGCTGTTTTTT. Translated: CASSLIGSGELFF.